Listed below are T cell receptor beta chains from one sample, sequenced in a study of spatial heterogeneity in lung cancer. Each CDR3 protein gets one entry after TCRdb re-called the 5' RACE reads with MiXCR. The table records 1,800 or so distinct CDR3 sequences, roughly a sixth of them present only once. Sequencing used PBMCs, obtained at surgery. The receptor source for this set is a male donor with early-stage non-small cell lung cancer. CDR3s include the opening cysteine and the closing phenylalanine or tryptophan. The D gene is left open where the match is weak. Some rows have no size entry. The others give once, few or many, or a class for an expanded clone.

CDR3: CAWSQGVVNGYTF; DNA: TGTGCCTGGTCACAGGGAGTGGTGAATGGCTACACCTTC; V: TRBV30; size: -; J: TRBJ1-2; D: -
CDR3: CASSLGPLRTEAFF; DNA: TGTGCCAGCAGTTTGGGGCCCTTGAGGACTGAAGCTTTCTTT; V: TRBV12-3/TRBV12-4; size: few; J: TRBJ1-1; D: -
CDR3: CASRGGREPRGEQFF; DNA: TGTGCCAGCAGGGGAGGGCGGGAGCCTCGGGGTGAGCAGTTCTTC; V: TRBV11-1; size: medium-sized; J: TRBJ2-1; D: TRBD2
CDR3: CASSYGTSGRGQETQYF; DNA: TGTGCCAGCAGTTACGGGACTAGCGGGAGGGGCCAAGAGACCCAGTACTTC; V: TRBV6-5; size: -; J: TRBJ2-5; D: TRBD2
CDR3: CASSLEGQGSQPQHF; DNA: TGTGCCAGCAGCTTAGAAGGGCAGGGCAGTCAGCCCCAGCATTTT; V: TRBV7-2; size: -; J: TRBJ1-5; D: -
CDR3: CSARVRLAGRGEQFF; DNA: TGCAGTGCTAGAGTCAGGCTAGCGGGAAGGGGTGAGCAGTTCTTC; V: TRBV20-1; size: medium-sized; J: TRBJ2-1; D: TRBD2
CDR3: CASAEDSSYEQYF; DNA: TGTGCCAGCGCTGAGGACAGCTCCTACGAGCAGTACTTC; V: TRBV7-6; size: medium-sized; J: TRBJ2-7; D: -
CDR3: CASSPETGNTEAFF; DNA: TGCGCCAGCAGCCCCGAAACGGGGAACACTGAAGCTTTCTTT; V: TRBV4-3; size: many; J: TRBJ1-1; D: -
CDR3: CASSAGTSGQETQYF; DNA: TGTGCCAGCAGTGCCGGGACTAGCGGCCAAGAGACCCAGTACTTC; V: TRBV12-3/TRBV12-4; size: many; J: TRBJ2-5; D: TRBD2
CDR3: CASSLMTGGSGANVLTF; DNA: TGCGCCAGCAGCTTGATGACGGGAGGCTCTGGGGCCAACGTCCTGACTTTC; V: TRBV5-1; size: medium-sized; J: TRBJ2-6; D: TRBD2
CDR3: CASSLVYRGRSEQYF; DNA: TGTGCCAGCAGCTTAGTTTATAGGGGGCGAAGCGAGCAGTACTTC; V: TRBV7-2; size: few; J: TRBJ2-7; D: TRBD1
CDR3: CASSAGTSPTYEQYF; DNA: TGCGCCAGCAGTGCCGGGACTTCACCAACCTACGAGCAGTACTTC; V: TRBV10-1; size: -; J: TRBJ2-7; D: -
CDR3: CASSPGLGKGPYSGANVLTF; DNA: TGTGCCAGCAGCCCAGGGTTGGGTAAGGGGCCATACTCTGGGGCCAACGTCCTGACTTTC; V: TRBV7-3; size: many; J: TRBJ2-6; D: -
CDR3: CASSLTGTSGRSEADTQYF; DNA: TGTGCCAGCAGCTTAACCGGGACTAGCGGGAGGTCAGAGGCAGATACGCAGTATTTT; V: TRBV7-9; size: large; J: TRBJ2-3; D: TRBD2
CDR3: CASSAAVSGANVLTF; DNA: TGCGCCAGCAGCGCGGCTGTCTCTGGGGCCAACGTCCTGACTTTC; V: TRBV5-1; size: medium-sized; J: TRBJ2-6; D: -
CDR3: CASSLDRDDTQYF; DNA: TGTGCCAGCAGCTTAGATCGCGACGATACGCAGTATTTT; V: TRBV11-2; size: -; J: TRBJ2-3; D: -
CDR3: CASSPTGGLTGNTIYF; DNA: TGTGCCAGCTCACCGACAGGGGGCCTTACTGGAAACACCATATATTTT; V: TRBV18; size: -; J: TRBJ1-3; D: TRBD1
CDR3: CASRVRSGRASTGELFF; DNA: TGTGCCAGTAGGGTCCGTAGCGGGAGGGCCTCGACCGGGGAGCTGTTTTTT; V: TRBV19; size: medium-sized; J: TRBJ2-2; D: TRBD2
CDR3: CASSLMVAAQPQETQYF; DNA: TGCGCCAGCAGCTTAATGGTGGCAGCACAACCCCAAGAGACCCAGTACTTC; V: TRBV5-1; size: many; J: TRBJ2-5; D: -
CDR3: CASSYSMGWAFF; DNA: TGTGCCAGCAGTTACTCGATGGGCTGGGCTTTCTTT; V: TRBV6-2/TRBV6-3; size: hyperexpanded; J: TRBJ1-1; D: -